This T cell receptor (beta chain) was captured by sequencing in a study of post-analysis software for immune sequencing data. About the research overall: The disease courses spanned relapsing-remitting, secondary progressive and progressive-relapsing forms of multiple sclerosis. Findings of the study overall: With TRBV5-6, TRBV5-1 and TRBV20-1 included, 5 or 6 TRBV segments were more frequent in patients than in controls.

Germline CDR1 SNHLY, CDR2 FYNNEI. This CDR3 contains 15 residues. V lost 6 bases, J lost 2 bases, and 14 bases lay in between. Prepared libraries of TCR beta cDNA carried unique molecular identifiers. Some 500,000 cDNA molecules were obtained per 1 to 10 million input T cells. Each CDR3 protein is one row after TCRdb ran MiXCR on the PCR reads. The sample contains about 760,000 distinct CDR3 sequences, roughly 27% of which appear only once. Note on this clonotype: Antigen: not known.

Sequencing input: blood. The source is a girl aged 10 to 17 with multiple sclerosis. The rearrangement joins TRBV2 to TRBJ1-5; the D is unclear. The DNA for the CDR3 is TGTGCCAGCAGCGCACGCCGGGGTGGCAATCAGCCCCAGCATTTT. Translating gives CASSARRGGNQPQHF.